Listed below are T cell receptor beta chains from one sample, sequenced in a study of Graves' ophthalmopathy and Graves' hyperthyroidism. MiXCR was run by TCRdb on the multiplex PCR reads, yielding one entry per CDR3 protein. The sample carries around 1.1 million distinct CDR3 sequences, roughly 35% recorded once. The sequencing sample was made of peripheral blood or thyroid tissue (not recorded which). These receptors came from an adult man with Graves' hyperthyroidism. The CDR3 runs from the conserved cysteine through the conserved F or W. The D gene is left open where the match is weak. Clone size is shown for a subset of rows, as once, few, many or a class of expanded clone.

abundance: NA
j_gene: TRBJ1-2
v_gene: TRBV20-1
d_gene: NA
CDR3aa: CSAADGTNYGYTF
CDR3nt: TGCAGTGCTGCGGACGGGACAAACTATGGCTACACCTTC

abundance: many
j_gene: TRBJ2-7
v_gene: TRBV20-1
d_gene: NA
CDR3aa: CSPLGSEQYF
CDR3nt: TGCAGTCCTCTGGGGTCAGAGCAGTACTTC

abundance: few
j_gene: TRBJ2-2
v_gene: TRBV12-5
d_gene: NA
CDR3aa: CASGPGQIGELFF
CDR3nt: TGTGCTAGTGGTCCGGGACAAATCGGGGAGCTGTTTTTT

abundance: NA
j_gene: TRBJ1-1
v_gene: TRBV10-3
d_gene: NA
CDR3aa: CAISATARNHGEAFF
CDR3nt: TGTGCCATCAGTGCTACGGCGAGAAATCATGGTGAAGCTTTCTTT

abundance: NA
j_gene: TRBJ2-3
v_gene: TRBV29-1
d_gene: NA
CDR3aa: CSVRGTVGDTQYF
CDR3nt: TGCAGCGTTCGCGGGACGGTGGGAGATACGCAGTATTTT

abundance: NA
j_gene: TRBJ2-7
v_gene: TRBV7-2
d_gene: NA
CDR3aa: CASSQGLRDWAGQYF
CDR3nt: TGCGCCAGCAGCCAAGGACTCCGGGACTGGGCAGGGCAGTACTTC

abundance: NA
j_gene: TRBJ2-1
v_gene: TRBV29-1
d_gene: TRBD1
CDR3aa: CSATGTGNYEQFF
CDR3nt: TGCAGCGCCACCGGGACAGGGAATTATGAGCAGTTCTTC

abundance: NA
j_gene: TRBJ1-3
v_gene: TRBV4-3
d_gene: NA
CDR3aa: CASSRDLNSGNTIYF
CDR3nt: TGCGCCAGCAGCCGGGACCTTAACTCTGGAAACACCATATATTTT

abundance: few
j_gene: TRBJ1-2
v_gene: TRBV6-4
d_gene: NA
CDR3aa: CASSSAGARANYGYTF
CDR3nt: TGTGCCAGCAGTTCTGCCGGGGCTCGAGCTAACTATGGCTACACCTTC

abundance: many
j_gene: TRBJ2-5
v_gene: TRBV20-1
d_gene: NA
CDR3aa: CSAGGRGSQETQYF
CDR3nt: TGCAGTGCTGGTGGTCGGGGCTCCCAAGAGACCCAGTACTTC

abundance: NA
j_gene: TRBJ2-2
v_gene: TRBV6-4
d_gene: NA
CDR3aa: CASSDETQTGEPFF
CDR3nt: TGTGCCAGCAGTGACGAGACCCAAACCGGGGAGCCGTTTTTT

abundance: few
j_gene: TRBJ1-3
v_gene: TRBV20-1
d_gene: NA
CDR3aa: CSAPTHSGNTIYF
CDR3nt: TGCAGTGCCCCCACCCACTCTGGAAACACCATATATTTT

abundance: many
j_gene: TRBJ1-1
v_gene: TRBV9
d_gene: TRBD1
CDR3aa: CASSGTGQRNTEAFF
CDR3nt: TGTGCCAGCAGCGGCACGGGACAGAGAAACACTGAAGCTTTCTTT

abundance: NA
j_gene: TRBJ1-5
v_gene: TRBV7-8
d_gene: NA
CDR3aa: CASRIAGATHQPQHF
CDR3nt: TGTGCCAGCAGGATCGCGGGGGCGACTCATCAGCCCCAGCATTTT

abundance: NA
j_gene: TRBJ2-2
v_gene: TRBV24-1
d_gene: TRBD2
CDR3aa: CATSDFRSGIDTVELFF
CDR3nt: TGTGCCACCAGTGATTTTCGTAGCGGGATTGACACCGTGGAGCTGTTTTTT

abundance: NA
j_gene: TRBJ1-1
v_gene: TRBV7-9
d_gene: NA
CDR3aa: CASSSLPHTEAFF
CDR3nt: TGTGCCAGCAGCTCCCTCCCTCACACTGAAGCTTTCTTT

abundance: many
j_gene: TRBJ1-1
v_gene: TRBV2
d_gene: NA
CDR3aa: CASSEALSRPERYTEAFF
CDR3nt: TGTGCCAGCAGTGAAGCGCTTTCCCGGCCCGAGAGGTACACTGAAGCTTTCTTT

abundance: NA
j_gene: TRBJ2-5
v_gene: TRBV10-3
d_gene: NA
CDR3aa: CATRNSDYQETQYF
CDR3nt: TGTGCCACCCGAAATTCAGATTACCAAGAGACCCAGTACTTC

abundance: many
j_gene: TRBJ2-5
v_gene: TRBV25-1
d_gene: TRBD1
CDR3aa: CASSAQTGGVGETQYF
CDR3nt: TGTGCCAGCAGTGCACAAACAGGGGGCGTAGGGGAGACCCAGTACTTC

abundance: NA
j_gene: TRBJ1-5
v_gene: TRBV2
d_gene: TRBD1
CDR3aa: CASSGGTVAETQHF
CDR3nt: TGTGCCAGCAGTGGGGGGACAGTCGCGGAGACCCAGCATTTT

abundance: few
j_gene: TRBJ2-2
v_gene: TRBV9
d_gene: TRBD2
CDR3aa: CASSQQAGEPIGELFF
CDR3nt: TGTGCCAGCAGCCAGCAGGCGGGGGAGCCGATCGGGGAGCTGTTTTTT

abundance: NA
j_gene: TRBJ2-1
v_gene: TRBV7-2
d_gene: TRBD2
CDR3aa: CASSLAWRGEQFF
CDR3nt: TGTGCCAGCAGCTTAGCGTGGCGGGGGGAGCAGTTCTTC

abundance: many
j_gene: TRBJ1-1
v_gene: TRBV2
d_gene: TRBD1
CDR3aa: CASSEGGQMNTEAFF
CDR3nt: TGTGCCAGCAGTGAAGGGGGACAGATGAACACTGAAGCTTTCTTT

abundance: once
j_gene: TRBJ2-6
v_gene: TRBV7-8
d_gene: NA
CDR3aa: CASSPDGFGLHVLTF
CDR3nt: TGTGCCAGCAGTCCCGACGGATTTGGACTCCACGTCCTGACTTTC

abundance: few
j_gene: TRBJ2-5
v_gene: TRBV5-6
d_gene: NA
CDR3aa: CASSTTLQETQYF
CDR3nt: TGTGCCAGCAGCACTACCCTCCAAGAGACCCAGTACTTC

abundance: few
j_gene: TRBJ2-2
v_gene: TRBV12-3/TRBV12-4
d_gene: TRBD1
CDR3aa: CASSNTGGLHTGELFF
CDR3nt: TGTGCCAGCAGTAATACAGGGGGCCTACACACCGGGGAGCTGTTTTTT

abundance: few
j_gene: TRBJ2-7
v_gene: TRBV6-6
d_gene: NA
CDR3aa: CASSIRTNYEQYF
CDR3nt: TGTGCCAGCAGCATCCGGACTAACTACGAGCAGTACTTC

abundance: NA
j_gene: TRBJ2-5
v_gene: TRBV5-5
d_gene: TRBD1
CDR3aa: CASSLAPGQEYF
CDR3nt: TGTGCCAGCAGCTTGGCGCCGGGACAGGAGTACTTC

abundance: NA
j_gene: TRBJ1-1
v_gene: TRBV12-3/TRBV12-4
d_gene: NA
CDR3aa: CASSLIRGETEAFF
CDR3nt: TGTGCCAGCAGCTTAATCCGGGGAGAAACTGAAGCTTTCTTT

abundance: NA
j_gene: TRBJ1-5
v_gene: TRBV7-6
d_gene: NA
CDR3aa: CASSRQGGSEYSNQPQHF
CDR3nt: TGTGCCAGCAGCCGTCAAGGTGGCAGCGAATATAGCAATCAGCCCCAGCATTTT

abundance: once
j_gene: TRBJ2-7
v_gene: TRBV20-1
d_gene: NA
CDR3aa: CSAEGWGGPYEQYF
CDR3nt: TGCAGTGCTGAAGGGTGGGGGGGCCCCTACGAGCAGTACTTC

abundance: NA
j_gene: TRBJ1-5
v_gene: TRBV5-6
d_gene: TRBD1
CDR3aa: CASSSGTGPYQPQHF
CDR3nt: TGTGCCAGCAGCTCCGGGACAGGGCCCTATCAGCCCCAGCATTTT